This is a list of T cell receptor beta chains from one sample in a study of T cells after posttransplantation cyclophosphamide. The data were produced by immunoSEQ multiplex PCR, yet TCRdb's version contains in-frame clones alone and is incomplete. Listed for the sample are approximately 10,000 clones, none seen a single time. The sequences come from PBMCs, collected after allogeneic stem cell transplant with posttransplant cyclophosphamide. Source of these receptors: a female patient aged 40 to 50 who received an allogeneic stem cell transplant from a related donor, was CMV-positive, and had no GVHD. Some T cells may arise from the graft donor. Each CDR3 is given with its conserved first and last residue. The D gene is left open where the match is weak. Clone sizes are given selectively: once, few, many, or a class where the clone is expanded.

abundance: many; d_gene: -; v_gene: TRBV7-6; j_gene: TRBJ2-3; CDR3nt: TGTGCCAGCAGCTTCGCTGGACACACAGATACGCAGTATTTT; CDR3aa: CASSFAGHTDTQYF
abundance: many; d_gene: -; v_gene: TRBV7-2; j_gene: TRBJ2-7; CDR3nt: TGTGCCAGCGGAGGGGGGGGGTTAGGCTACGAGCAGTACTTC; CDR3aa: CASGGGGLGYEQYF
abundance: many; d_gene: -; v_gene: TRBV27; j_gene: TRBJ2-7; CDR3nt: TGTGCCAGCAGTTCAGGGACATCCTACGAGCAGTACTTC; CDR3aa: CASSSGTSYEQYF
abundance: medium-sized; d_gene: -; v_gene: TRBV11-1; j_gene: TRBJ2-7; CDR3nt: TGTGCCAGCAGCTTAGAACAGCCCTACGAGCAGTACTTC; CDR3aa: CASSLEQPYEQYF
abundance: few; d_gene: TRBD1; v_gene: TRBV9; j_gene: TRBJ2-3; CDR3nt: TGTGCCAGCAGCGGAGTACAGGGGAGCACAGATACGCAGTATTTT; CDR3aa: CASSGVQGSTDTQYF
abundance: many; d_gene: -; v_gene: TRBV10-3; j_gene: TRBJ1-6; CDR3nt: TGTGCCATCAGGTCCTCCCTTAATTCACCCCTCCACTTT; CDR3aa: CAIRSSLNSPLHF
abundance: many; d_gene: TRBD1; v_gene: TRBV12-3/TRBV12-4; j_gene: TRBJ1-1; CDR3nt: TGTGCCAGCAGTTTAAGAGCAGGGGGGTACGAAGCTTTCTTT; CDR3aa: CASSLRAGGYEAFF
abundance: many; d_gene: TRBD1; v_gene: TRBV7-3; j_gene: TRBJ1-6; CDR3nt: TGTGCCAGCAGCGAGGACAGGGGGGCACCCCTCCACTTT; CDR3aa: CASSEDRGAPLHF
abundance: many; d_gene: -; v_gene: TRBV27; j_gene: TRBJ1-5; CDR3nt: TGTGCCAGCAGTTTAGGTTGGCCAGGAAATCAGCCCCAGCATTTT; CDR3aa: CASSLGWPGNQPQHF
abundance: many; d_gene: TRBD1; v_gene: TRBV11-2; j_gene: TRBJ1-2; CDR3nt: TGTGCCAGCAGTCGTGACAGGGCCTCTGCTAACTATGGCTACACCTTC; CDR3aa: CASSRDRASANYGYTF
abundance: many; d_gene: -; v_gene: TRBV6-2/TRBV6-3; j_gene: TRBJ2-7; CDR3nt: TGTGCCAGCAGTTACGATCGCCGGACAGCATCTACCTCCTACGAGCAGTACTTC; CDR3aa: CASSYDRRTASTSYEQYF
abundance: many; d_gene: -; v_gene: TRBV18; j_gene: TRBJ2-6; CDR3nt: TGTGCCAGCTCACCACAGGTCTCTGGGGCCAACGTCCTGACTTTC; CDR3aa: CASSPQVSGANVLTF
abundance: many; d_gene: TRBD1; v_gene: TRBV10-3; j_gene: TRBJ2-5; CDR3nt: TGTGCCATCAGTGACGGACAGGGGACACAAGAGACCCAGTACTTC; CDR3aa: CAISDGQGTQETQYF
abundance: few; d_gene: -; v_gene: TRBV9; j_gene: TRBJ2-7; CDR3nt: TGTGCCAGCATCTTCGGGCAGGGGACGGCCTACGAGCAGTACTTC; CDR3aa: CASIFGQGTAYEQYF
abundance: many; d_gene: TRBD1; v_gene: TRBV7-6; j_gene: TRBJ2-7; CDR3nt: TGTGCCAGCAGCTTGGGACAGGGGGCGGACGAGCAGTACTTC; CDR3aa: CASSLGQGADEQYF
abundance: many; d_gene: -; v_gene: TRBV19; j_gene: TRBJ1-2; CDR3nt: TGTGCCAGTAGTATTTATCGGGGAGCCTACACCTTC; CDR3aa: CASSIYRGAYTF
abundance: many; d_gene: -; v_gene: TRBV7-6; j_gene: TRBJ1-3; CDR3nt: TGTGCCAGCAGCCTCTTGACAGGCAGCTCTGGAAACACCATATATTTT; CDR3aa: CASSLLTGSSGNTIYF
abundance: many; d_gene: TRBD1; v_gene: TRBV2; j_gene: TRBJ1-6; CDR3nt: TGTGCCAGCACTCGGGACAGGGGCGATTCACCCCTCCACTTT; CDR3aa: CASTRDRGDSPLHF
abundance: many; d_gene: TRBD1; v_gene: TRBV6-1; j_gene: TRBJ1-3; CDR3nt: TGTGCCAGCAGTGAAGGTGGACAGGGAGGAGACACCATATATTTT; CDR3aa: CASSEGGQGGDTIYF
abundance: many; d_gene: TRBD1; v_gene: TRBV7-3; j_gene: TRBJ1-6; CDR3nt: TGTGCCAGCAGTGCCGGGACAGGGCCTCTTTCACCCCTCCACTTT; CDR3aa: CASSAGTGPLSPLHF
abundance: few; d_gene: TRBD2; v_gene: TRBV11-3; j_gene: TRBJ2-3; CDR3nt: TGTGCCAGCAGCTTAAACGGCGGGAGGGTCGATACGCAGTATTTT; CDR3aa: CASSLNGGRVDTQYF
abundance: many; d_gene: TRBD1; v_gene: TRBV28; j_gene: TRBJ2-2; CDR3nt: TGTGCCAGCAGTTTCAGGACAGGGGGCACCGGGGAGCTGTTTTTT; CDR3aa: CASSFRTGGTGELFF
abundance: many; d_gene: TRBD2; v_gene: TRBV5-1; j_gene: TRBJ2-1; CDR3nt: TGCGCCAGCGGACGGCGGGGGGGCTCCTACAATGAGCAGTTCTTC; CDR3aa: CASGRRGGSYNEQFF
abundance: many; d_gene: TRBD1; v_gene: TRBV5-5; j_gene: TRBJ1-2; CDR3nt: TGTGCCAGCAGCACAACAGGGGCGGCCCTCGTAAACTATGGCTACACCTTC; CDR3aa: CASSTTGAALVNYGYTF
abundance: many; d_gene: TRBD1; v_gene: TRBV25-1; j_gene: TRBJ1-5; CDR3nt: TGTGCCAGCAGGGGGACAGGACCCAATCAGCCCCAGCATTTT; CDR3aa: CASRGTGPNQPQHF
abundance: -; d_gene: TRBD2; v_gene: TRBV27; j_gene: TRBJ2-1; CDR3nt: TGTGCCAGCAGTTTAGCGGGGGGGTACAATGAGCAGTTCTTC; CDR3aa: CASSLAGGYNEQFF
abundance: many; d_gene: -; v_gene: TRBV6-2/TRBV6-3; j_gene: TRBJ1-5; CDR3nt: TGTGCCAGCAGTTACTCGCACGGGAATCAGCCCCAGCATTTT; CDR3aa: CASSYSHGNQPQHF
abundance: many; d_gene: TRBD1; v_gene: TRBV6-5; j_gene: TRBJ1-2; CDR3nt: TGTGCCAGCAGGCGGGACAGGGGGGCCTATGGCTACACCTTC; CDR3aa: CASRRDRGAYGYTF